The rows below give T cell receptor beta chains drawn from one sample of a study of T-cell reconstitution after alpha-beta-depleted transplantation in children. TCRdb reprocessed the PCR reads with MiXCR, giving one entry per CDR3 protein. This sample carries 150,000 to 200,000 distinct CDR3 sequences, roughly 7.5% of them seen once, and the ten largest clones take around 3%. The sample consisted of PBMCs from the stem cell graft donor, taken from the stem cell graft. The source of these receptors is a human donor who donated a stem cell graft to a child with Wiskott-Aldrich syndrome. Each CDR3 is given with its conserved first and last residue. D genes are given only for firm matches. Not all rows give a size; the values are once, few, many and, for expanded clones, a class.

TRBV7-8,TRBJ1-1,.,many,TGTGCCAGCAGCCGGGACAACCTGAACACTGAAGCTTTCTTT,CASSRDNLNTEAFF
TRBV20-1,TRBJ2-1,.,.,TGCAGTGCTCGAGGGGGACCTCTCATTAATGAGCAGTTCTTC,CSARGGPLINEQFF
TRBV20-1,TRBJ1-1,.,many,TGCAGTGCTAGAACAGGTGGTGTTGTCGGAGCTTTCTTT,CSARTGGVVGAFF
TRBV5-4,TRBJ2-2,TRBD1,many,TGTGCCAGCAGCTTGGCAAAGGGGGCGATGAACACCGGGGAGCTGTTTTTT,CASSLAKGAMNTGELFF
TRBV29-1,TRBJ2-5,.,many,TGCAGCGCCATGGGGTCCGGGCTGGAGACCCAGTACTTC,CSAMGSGLETQYF
TRBV12-3/TRBV12-4,TRBJ2-7,.,many,TGTGCCAGCAGTTTAGGTCCCGCCCGGCAGGGCTACGAGCAGTACTTC,CASSLGPARQGYEQYF
TRBV12-3/TRBV12-4,TRBJ2-3,.,many,TGTGCCAGCAGTCCCACCAACAGGACGAACACAGATACGCAGTATTTT,CASSPTNRTNTDTQYF
TRBV7-9,TRBJ2-7,.,few,TGTGCCAGCAGCCTTCTAGGGGGGACCTCGTACGAGCAGTACTTC,CASSLLGGTSYEQYF
TRBV6-1,TRBJ2-5,.,many,TGTGCCAGCAGCCCACTCCTCTCTCCCAGGGAGACCCAGTACTTC,CASSPLLSPRETQYF
TRBV24-1,TRBJ1-1,TRBD1,few,TGTGCCACCAGTGATCCCGGGACAGGGAGAACTGAAGCTTTCTTT,CATSDPGTGRTEAFF
TRBV4-3,TRBJ2-1,.,many,TGCGCCAGCAGCCAAGAGAAGAGCTCCTACAATGAGCAGTTCTTC,CASSQEKSSYNEQFF
TRBV25-1,TRBJ2-1,TRBD2,many,TGTGCCAGCAGTGACCCTAGCGGGGGGGCCTTCAATGAGCAGTTCTTC,CASSDPSGGAFNEQFF
TRBV29-1,TRBJ1-2,.,many,TGCAGCGTTGAAGATCGACAGGGCTACACCTTC,CSVEDRQGYTF
TRBV5-6,TRBJ1-6,TRBD1,many,TGTGCCAGCAGCCTCGGGACAGGGAATTCACCCCTCCACTTT,CASSLGTGNSPLHF
TRBV5-1,TRBJ2-4,.,.,TGCGCCAGCAGCTTGGCCACGACCAAAAACATTCAGTACTTC,CASSLATTKNIQYF
TRBV5-5,TRBJ2-6,.,many,TGTGCCAGCAGTTGGTTTCGACCCCCCTCTGGGGCCAACGTCCTGACTTTC,CASSWFRPPSGANVLTF
TRBV29-1,TRBJ2-4,TRBD2,many,TGCAGCGTTGAAGATCGGGAGGGCTACAACATTCAGTACTTC,CSVEDREGYNIQYF
TRBV20-1,TRBJ1-4,.,few,TGCAGTGCTAGACCGCCGAATGAAAAACTGTTTTTT,CSARPPNEKLFF
TRBV5-1,TRBJ1-1,.,few,TGCGCCAGCAGCACGACAGGTACCTGGGGCAACGCTGAAGCTTTCTTT,CASSTTGTWGNAEAFF
TRBV7-8,TRBJ2-2,.,.,TGTGCCAGCAGCTTGGCCAGGGAGGACACCGGGGAGCTGTTTTTT,CASSLAREDTGELFF
TRBV20-1,TRBJ1-1,TRBD1,many,TGCAGTGCTAGAGAATACAGGGGGGAGGGTACTGAAGCTTTCTTT,CSAREYRGEGTEAFF
TRBV6-1,TRBJ2-3,TRBD2,many,TGTGCCAGCAGTGGACCTCGGGGGGGCCCTTTCACAGATACGCAGTATTTT,CASSGPRGGPFTDTQYF
TRBV7-2,TRBJ1-5,.,few,TGTGCCAGCAGTCCTGGAGGGTTTACGCAGCCCCAGCATTTT,CASSPGGFTQPQHF
TRBV5-1,TRBJ1-4,TRBD1,.,TGCGCCAGCAGCTTGTCCGGGACAGGGAACGAAAAACTGTTTTTT,CASSLSGTGNEKLFF
TRBV20-1,TRBJ2-3,TRBD2,many,TGCAGTGCTAGAGAAGCGGGGGGGGGCACAGATACGCAGTATTTT,CSAREAGGGTDTQYF
TRBV5-1,TRBJ2-1,TRBD2,many,TGCGCCAGCAGCCCCGGACTAGCGGCTAATGAGCAGTTCTTC,CASSPGLAANEQFF
TRBV2,TRBJ2-2,.,many,TGTGCCAGCAGATACAACTTTGGGGGCACCGGGGAGCTGTTTTTT,CASRYNFGGTGELFF
TRBV7-8,TRBJ2-2,.,many,TGTGCCAGCAGCTTAGCGGGCGCGAAAGAGCTGTTTTTT,CASSLAGAKELFF
TRBV12-3/TRBV12-4,TRBJ2-1,TRBD2,many,TGTGCCAGCAGTTTCCTAGCGGGGGTGGTAAATGAGCAGTTCTTC,CASSFLAGVVNEQFF
TRBV20-1,TRBJ1-2,.,many,TGCAGTGCTAGAGGATCTGGCTATGGCTACACCTTC,CSARGSGYGYTF
TRBV18,TRBJ2-7,.,many,TGTGCCAGCTCACCCTCAAGCGACTACGAGCAGTACTTC,CASSPSSDYEQYF
TRBV29-1,TRBJ2-5,.,.,TGCAGCGCCCGAGGGGGACGGGGAGAGACCCAGTACTTC,CSARGGRGETQYF
TRBV25-1,TRBJ2-1,.,.,TGTGCCAGCAGTGAAGTCAGTCTCGACTACAATGAGCAGTTCTTC,CASSEVSLDYNEQFF
TRBV2,TRBJ2-3,TRBD2,few,TGTGCCAGCAGTCCGGGATGGGGATTAGCGGGAGATAGCACAGATACGCAGTATTTT,CASSPGWGLAGDSTDTQYF
TRBV12-3/TRBV12-4,TRBJ2-3,TRBD1,many,TGTGCCAGCAGTTTCGGGACAGGGACCACAGATACGCAGTATTTT,CASSFGTGTTDTQYF
TRBV11-3,TRBJ2-1,TRBD2,.,TGTGCCAGCAGCTCCTTCGCGGGGGGGACCGATGAGCAGTTCTTC,CASSSFAGGTDEQFF
TRBV5-1,TRBJ1-2,TRBD1,many,TGCGCCAGCAGCTGGACAGGGGACAGAGGGGTCGACTATGGCTACACCTTC,CASSWTGDRGVDYGYTF
TRBV6-5,TRBJ2-5,TRBD2,few,TGTGCCAGCAGTTACTTGCGGGGGTCTCCTCAGGAGACCCAGTACTTC,CASSYLRGSPQETQYF
TRBV5-1,TRBJ2-7,.,.,TGCGCCAGCAGCTTGGAGGCAGCCGGCGAGCAGTACTTC,CASSLEAAGEQYF
TRBV12-3/TRBV12-4,TRBJ2-5,TRBD2,few,TGTGCCAGCAGTTCCCTAGCGGGAGTAGAGACCCAGTACTTC,CASSSLAGVETQYF
TRBV18,TRBJ1-4,TRBD1,many,TGTGCCAGCTCGGCCGGGACAGCGATTGAAAAACTGTTTTTT,CASSAGTAIEKLFF
TRBV6-2/TRBV6-3,TRBJ1-1,.,many,TGTGCCAGCAGTTATAGAGGGGGTGAAGCTTTCTTT,CASSYRGGEAFF
TRBV20-1,TRBJ1-5,.,many,TGCAGTGCCCGAGGTAACGATCAGCCCCAGCATTTT,CSARGNDQPQHF
TRBV4-3,TRBJ2-1,TRBD2,many,TGCGCCAGCAGCCAATCTAGCGGGAAGGACAATGAGCAGTTCTTC,CASSQSSGKDNEQFF
TRBV20-1,TRBJ2-3,.,many,TGCAGTGCTTCCAAAATAGACCAGGTTAAGTCAGATACGCAGTATTTT,CSASKIDQVKSDTQYF
TRBV19,TRBJ2-2,.,few,TGTGCCAGTAGTATGTCGACAGGTCTGAACACCGGGGAGCTGTTTTTT,CASSMSTGLNTGELFF
TRBV7-9,TRBJ1-1,.,many,TGTGCCAGCAGCTTAGCGTCCCCGAACACTGAAGCTTTCTTT,CASSLASPNTEAFF
TRBV15,TRBJ2-5,.,many,TGTGCCACCAGCAGAGATGGCGGCTGGGAGACCCAGTACTTC,CATSRDGGWETQYF
TRBV24-1,TRBJ2-7,.,many,TGTGCCACCAGTGACGGCGCGGGGCCTCCCTACGAGCAGTACTTC,CATSDGAGPPYEQYF
TRBV27,TRBJ2-7,TRBD1,.,TGTGCCAGCAGTTTTTTGAGGGGGCACAACGAGCAGTACTTC,CASSFLRGHNEQYF
TRBV20-1,TRBJ1-2,.,.,TGCAGTGCTAGAGACCTGCGGGGGCTGAAGGGAAACTATGGCTACACCTTC,CSARDLRGLKGNYGYTF
TRBV20-1,TRBJ2-7,TRBD1,many,TGCAGTGCTCCGGGACAGGCCTACGAGCAGTACTTC,CSAPGQAYEQYF
TRBV7-9,TRBJ2-7,TRBD1,few,TGTGCCAGCAGCCCTCCGGGACAGGGGGCGCGGGAGCAGTACTTC,CASSPPGQGAREQYF
TRBV15,TRBJ1-4,TRBD1,many,TGTGCCACCAGCAGAGAGTATTGGACAGGGGGGGAAAAACTGTTTTTT,CATSREYWTGGEKLFF
TRBV7-9,TRBJ2-1,.,many,TGTGCCAGCAGCCCCCTAGAGGGACATTCGCTAGGGCAGTTCTTC,CASSPLEGHSLGQFF
TRBV27,TRBJ2-7,TRBD2,many,TGTGCCAGCAGTTCGGGACTAGCGTTCTACGAGCAGTACTTC,CASSSGLAFYEQYF
TRBV5-1,TRBJ1-6,TRBD1,many,TGCGCCAGCAGCTTGCGGACAGGGGGAGATTCACCCCTCCACTTT,CASSLRTGGDSPLHF
TRBV11-2,TRBJ1-4,.,many,TGTGCCAGCAGCTTAACCCAGGGTTTTTATGAAAAACTGTTTTTT,CASSLTQGFYEKLFF
TRBV20-1,TRBJ2-2,.,many,TGCAGTGCTAGAGACGGGATAGACACCGGGGAGCTGTTTTTT,CSARDGIDTGELFF